The T cell receptor (beta chain) described here comes from a study of blood T cell repertoires in COVID-19. Deletions cut 0 bases from V and 2 bases from J, with 12 bases between. The CDR3 length is 16 residues. Germline V lookup: CDR1 SGHKS, CDR2 YYEKEE (reference sequence). The table came from immunoSEQ multiplex PCR; TCRdb's copy has only in-frame clones and leaves some out. The table lists about 280,000 clones, around 90% of them singletons. V gene TRBV5-5 combines with J gene TRBJ2-1; weak D call: TRBD1 (5 bases). The TCR originated in a woman aged 25 to 45 who had recovered from COVID-19. Input material: PBMCs or T cells enriched from blood (not recorded which). CDR3 sequence (DNA): TGTGCCAGCAGCTTGGAGGGGCGAGACCCCTACAATGAGCAGTTCTTC. It yields the protein CASSLEGRDPYNEQFF.